This TCR beta chain was profiled in a study of blood T cell repertoires in COVID-19. Whole-study context: There were acute and convalescent COVID-19 samples, and they came from the United States, Italy and Spain.

Sequencing used immunoSEQ multiplex PCR; TCRdb keeps in-frame clones, though not all of them. The sample includes approximately 300,000 clones, 65% to 85% of them seen just once. The sample taken for sequencing was peripheral blood. This clonotype was obtained from a woman aged 50 to 60 with acute or convalescent COVID-19.

The CDR3 DNA is TGTGCCAGTAGTATAAGGGGGCAGGGGCGGCCCTACACTGAAGCTTTCTTT. Translating it yields CASSIRGQGRPYTEAFF. The V and J genes are TRBV19 and TRBJ1-1; TRBD1 matches 7 bases. There are 17 residues in the CDR3. J was trimmed by 3 bases and V by 2 bases; bases with no gene match: 12. The germline V gene encodes CDR1 LNHDA and CDR2 SQIVND (reference sequence).